These 26 T cell receptor beta chains were all obtained from the same sample, sequenced in a study of T-cell memory formation after mild COVID-19 (dated by TCRdb to 2020 to 2023). The method behind the library was 5' RACE. The reads were generated on an Illumina NovaSeq 6000. The public reads were reprocessed in TCRdb via fastp at Q25 and MiXCR, keeping in-frame beta chains. Merged by CDR3 protein, the rows form single entries marked with the most common genes and DNA. This sample has around 100,000 distinct CDR3 sequences in its table, and about a fifth of those were observed once. In total, the top ten clones hold 40% to 50% of the sample. The sample taken for sequencing was PBMCs or a T cell subset sorted from them (not recorded which). These receptors came from a man aged 18 to 29 who had mild COVID-19 (a few samples of this study predate the infection). The sample titles of this study are shuffled in the database, so cell type and time point are left out; the donor was told from shared clones.

The gene calls are TRBV5-6 and TRBJ2-1; D not certain. Germline values: CDR1 SGHDT, CDR2 YYEEEE. V lost 0 bases, J lost 3 bases, and 16 bases lay in between. This CDR3 is built from 17 residues. CDR3 residues: CASSLVGNVAVYNEQFF. CDR3 DNA sequence: TGTGCCAGCAGCTTGGTAGGGAACGTCGCTGTCTACAATGAGCAGTTCTTC.

The chain recombines TRBV4-1 with TRBJ2-7; D is perhaps TRBD1 (7 bases). The V and J ends lost 1 base and 2 bases respectively, with 12 bases between them. This CDR3 has 15 residues. Germline CDR1 reads MGHRA; CDR2 reads YSYEKL. CDR3 loop: CASSQAGGLTYEQYF. CDR3 nucleotide sequence: TGCGCCAGCAGCCAAGCAGGGGGGCTAACCTACGAGCAGTACTTC.

The chain links TRBV4-3 to TRBJ2-7, with unresolved D. V was trimmed by 0 bases and J by 0 bases, leaving 9 bases between them. This CDR3 comprises 15 residues. Germline loops: CDR1 LGHNA, CDR2 YSLEER. This chain's CDR3 is CASSQDHTDSYEQYF. The CDR3 DNA reads TGCGCCAGCAGCCAAGATCACACCGACTCCTACGAGCAGTACTTC.

The chain has TRBV5-1 and TRBJ1-1, with TRBD1 matching 11 bases. Germline assignment: CDR1 SGHRS and CDR2 YFSETQ. After removal of 4 bases from V and 4 bases from J, the junction contained 3 bases not matched to a gene. CDR3 size: 14 residues. CDR3 region: CASSAGTGGTEAFF. The CDR3 region has the DNA TGCGCCAGCAGCGCCGGGACAGGGGGCACTGAAGCTTTCTTT.

This clonotype was counted a few times. V is TRBV7-3 and J is TRBJ2-1; D perhaps matches TRBD2 (5 bases). Germline lookup yields CDR1 SGHTA and CDR2 FQGTGA. V was pared by 2 bases and J by 4 bases, with 9 bases between. This CDR3 region has 14 residues. In DNA, the CDR3 is TGTGCCAGCAGCTTACGAGGGCCGTACAATGAGCAGTTCTTC. Translated: CASSLRGPYNEQFF.

This clonotype was found a few times. At one end, the junction sequence differs from germline, possibly due to a read error. The chain recombines TRBV29-1 with TRBJ2-1, with D perhaps given as TRBD1 or TRBD2 (5 bases each). The CDR3 sequence is 9 residues long. The V gene's germline CDR1 is SQVTM and CDR2 ANQGSEA. The CDR3 here is CSVDWDPQF. CDR3 coding DNA: TGCAGCGTTGATTGGGACCCCCAATTC.

A few counts support this clonotype. The chain couples TRBV12-3 or TRBV12-4 to TRBJ1-1; 9 bases line up with TRBD1. Unmatched junction bases numbered 4, after V lost 5 bases and J lost 0 bases. The CDR3 contains 15 residues. The CDR3 loop reads CASSIGTGMNTEAFF. In DNA, the CDR3 is TGTGCCAGCAGTATAGGGACAGGGATGAACACTGAAGCTTTCTTT.

This clonotype occurred many times. This chain connects TRBV11-2 to TRBJ2-5; 8 bases match TRBD2. The CDR3 contains 15 residues. CDR1 SGHAT and CDR2 FQNNGV come from the germline V gene. Unmatched junction bases numbered 9, after V lost 5 bases and J lost 4 bases. As DNA, the CDR3 is TGTGCCAGCAGCGCAATGGGACTAGTCGGAGAGACCCAGTACTTC. It yields the protein CASSAMGLVGETQYF.

J is TRBJ2-7 and V is TRBV12-3 or TRBV12-4; the D gene is possibly TRBD1 (5 bases). This CDR3 has 15 residues. The V end was cut by 1 base, the J end by 3 bases, with 13 bases between. Here the CDR3 reads CASSLGPTDVYEQYF. The CDR3, as DNA: TGTGCCAGCAGTTTAGGCCCGACAGACGTCTACGAGCAGTACTTC.

This clonotype was observed a few times. The chain joins TRBV11-2 to TRBJ1-2, with D unclear. Germline V gene data show CDR1 as SGHAT and CDR2 as FQNNGV. The CDR3 extends over 15 amino acids. Between the trimmed V and J ends, which lost 1 base and 4 bases, there was a span of 13 bases. As DNA, the CDR3 is TGTGCCAGCAGCTTAGGCTCCGCAGAGGTCTATGGCTACACCTTC. Translation: CASSLGSAEVYGYTF.

This chain joins TRBV4-2 and TRBJ1-4; TRBD1 might be the D (5 bases). This CDR3 contains 16 residues. CDR1 is LGHNA, CDR2 YNFKEQ, per germline. V was trimmed by 0 bases and J by 8 bases, leaving 16 bases between them. For the CDR3, the DNA is TGTGCCAGCAGCCAAGACCCCACAGGCCTGGGGGAAAAACTGTTTTTT. Amino acid sequence: CASSQDPTGLGEKLFF.

CDR3 sequence: CSARDDVAPNTEAFF. In DNA, the CDR3 is TGCAGTGCTAGAGATGACGTGGCGCCGAACACTGAAGCTTTCTTT. The V and J genes are TRBV20-1 and TRBJ1-1; D remains ambiguous. Germline assignment: CDR1 DFQATT and CDR2 SNEGSKA (reference sequence). The CDR3 contains 15 residues. V shed 0 bases and J shed 1 base, with 12 bases lying between them.

This chain joins TRBV6-1 and TRBJ2-3; TRBD2 agrees at 8 bases. Germline V gives CDR1 MNHNS, CDR2 SASEGT. This CDR3 comprises 13 residues. After removal of 8 bases from V and 8 bases from J, the junction contained 9 bases not matched to a gene. For the CDR3, the DNA is TGTGCCAGCTCCGGGCGGGGGGCCCCTACGCAGTATTTT. This translates into CASSGRGAPTQYF.

This clonotype has only a few counts. This sequence joins TRBV11-2 and TRBJ1-2; 7 bases line up with TRBD1. This CDR3 region has 14 residues. The junction had 5 bases not matched to a gene; V was cut back by 5 bases and J by 2 bases. CDR1 is SGHAT and CDR2 is FQNNGV in the germline V gene. The CDR3 DNA reads as TGTGCCAGCAGCATCTGGACAGGCAACTATGGCTACACCTTC. Encoded protein: CASSIWTGNYGYTF.

A few counts support this clonotype. V is TRBV14 and J is TRBJ2-5; 9 bases match TRBD1. Germline values: CDR1 SGHDN, CDR2 FVKESK. J was trimmed by 5 bases and V by 3 bases; bases with no gene match: 7. This CDR3 region has 15 residues. DNA of the CDR3: TGTGCCAGCAGCCATGACCGGGACAGGGTGGAGACCCAGTACTTC. It specifies CASSHDRDRVETQYF.

This clonotype was detected only a few times. The V call is TRBV15, the J call TRBJ2-5; no clear D gene. The CDR3 runs 15 residues. CDR1 LNHNV and CDR2 YYDKDF come from the germline V gene (reference sequence). V was shortened by 0 bases and J by 4 bases, with 12 bases between the two germline ends. CDR3 in amino acids: CATSRDRAFGETQYF. The CDR3 bases are TGTGCCACCAGCAGAGATCGCGCATTCGGAGAGACCCAGTACTTC.

The CDR3 DNA is TGCGCCAGCGGGGATCCGGGGCAGTATGGCTACACCTTC. Residues: CASGDPGQYGYTF. The chain carries TRBV10-2 and TRBJ1-2, with D possibly being TRBD1 (5 bases). The CDR3 is 13 residues long. Trimming shortened V by 8 bases and J by 5 bases, and 15 bases separated the two germline ends. Germline assignment: CDR1 WSHSY and CDR2 SAAADI.

The rearrangement links TRBV7-9 to TRBJ1-1; D ambiguous. This CDR3 has 11 residues. Germline CDR1 reads SEHNR; CDR2 reads FQNEAQ (reference sequence). V was clipped by 7 bases and J by 9 bases, with 12 bases between them. The CDR3 sequence: CASTSAAKAFF. CDR3 DNA sequence: TGTGCCAGCACCTCGGCCGCTAAAGCTTTCTTT. The complete variable domain, with remaining parts taken from reference TRBV7-9 and TRBJ1-1, reads DTGVSQNPRHKITKRGQNVTFRCDPISEHNRLYWYRQTLGQGPEFLTYFQNEAQLEKSRLLSDRFSAERPKGSFSTLEIQRTEQGDSAMYLCASTSAAKAFFGQGTRLTVV.

This clonotype has just a few counts. This rearrangement joins TRBV20-1 to TRBJ2-1; 7 nucleotides line up with TRBD1. V lost 3 bases, J lost 4 bases, and 6 bases stayed unmatched. The V gene's germline CDR1 is DFQATT and CDR2 SNEGSKA (reference sequence). The CDR3 spans 14 residues. CDR3 region: CSARGQPIYNEQFF. In nucleotides, the CDR3 is TGCAGTGCTAGGGGACAGCCTATTTACAATGAGCAGTTCTTC.

The V and J genes are TRBV27 and TRBJ2-2, with a weak D call TRBD1 (6 bases). CDR1 is MNHEY, CDR2 SMNVEV, per germline (reference sequence). V gave up 3 bases and J gave up 8 bases, with 13 bases separating them. The CDR3 runs to 14 residues. CDR3 region: CASSFLQGFGELFF. The CDR3 nucleotides read TGTGCCAGCAGTTTCCTACAGGGTTTTGGGGAGCTGTTTTTT.

This clonotype was recorded a few times. The genes are TRBV4-1 and TRBJ1-5; D remains unclear. The CDR3 loop spans 15 amino acids. V was clipped by 1 base and J by 1 base, with 8 bases between them. CDR1 and CDR2 (germline): MGHRA, YSYEKL. CDR3 sequence (DNA): TGCGCCAGCAGCCAAGTCTTGGACAGCAATCAGCCCCAGCATTTT. Amino acid sequence: CASSQVLDSNQPQHF.

This clonotype showed up just a few times. V usage is TRBV6-5 and J usage is TRBJ1-4; D uncertain. The germline V and J ends were trimmed by 0 bases and 3 bases, with 8 bases remaining between them. The CDR3 is 15 residues long. Germline V CDR1 and CDR2: MNHEY, SVGAGI. This CDR3 is CASSYSALSNEKLFF. CDR3 bases: TGTGCCAGCAGTTACTCAGCGCTTTCTAATGAAAAACTGTTTTTT.

The chain links TRBV5-1 to TRBJ1-1, with 9 bases identical to TRBD1. CDR1 and CDR2 (germline): SGHRS, YFSETQ. V lost 3 bases, J lost 5 bases, and 8 bases stayed unmatched. The CDR3 sequence is 15 residues long. CDR3 sequence reads: CASSSGTGQATEAFF. The CDR3 coding sequence is TGCGCCAGCAGCTCCGGGACAGGGCAGGCGACTGAAGCTTTCTTT.

In its sample, this clonotype was seen a few times. The chain couples TRBV5-6 to TRBJ2-2; no definite D call. Trimming pared 1 base from V and 6 bases from J, leaving 10 bases between. The CDR3 runs 14 residues. Germline values: CDR1 SGHDT, CDR2 YYEEEE. The CDR3: CASSLYNSAGELFF. Here the CDR3 DNA reads TGTGCCAGCAGCTTGTATAACAGCGCCGGGGAGCTGTTTTTT.

This clonotype was seen a few times. The J gene is TRBJ2-7, the V gene TRBV20-1, with D unresolved. Per germline, CDR1 DFQATT and CDR2 SNEGSKA (reference sequence). This CDR3 region has 11 residues. V lost 0 bases and J lost 5, with 5 bases in between. Here the CDR3 DNA reads TGCAGTGCTAGAGAGGGCGACGAGCAGTACTTC. As protein: CSAREGDEQYF.

This clonotype was seen more than once but under ten times. The chain recombines TRBV12-3 or TRBV12-4 with TRBJ2-7; D possibly corresponds to TRBD1 (6 bases). The CDR3 has 13 amino acids. V was shortened by 5 bases and J by 1 base, with 9 bases between the two germline ends. The CDR3 coding sequence is TGTGCCAGCAGTAAGGGGGAATCCTACGAGCAGTACGTC. Residues: CASSKGESYEQYV.